Listed below are T cell receptor beta chains from one sample, sequenced in a study of T cells after yellow fever vaccination. TCRdb independently ran MiXCR on the 5' RACE reads; one entry per CDR3 protein. The sample includes about 550,000 distinct CDR3 sequences, 19% seen only once; the top ten take about 13%. The input for sequencing was PBMCs, taken 15 days after the yellow fever booster vaccination. The origin of the receptors is a man aged 25-45 years who received the YFV17D yellow fever vaccine. CDR3s include the opening cysteine and the closing phenylalanine or tryptophan. The order of the fields is D gene, J gene, V gene, clone size, CDR3 protein, CDR3 DNA. A D gene is named only where the DNA matches it firmly. Size tells how often a clone was seen (once, few, many) or the class of an expanded clone, and some rows leave it out.

d_call: TRBD2
j_call: TRBJ2-1
v_call: TRBV5-1
clone_size: -
cdr3_aa: CASASPGTSGMGEQFF
cdr3_nt: TGCGCCAGCGCCTCCCCCGGGACTAGCGGGATGGGGGAGCAGTTCTTC

d_call: -
j_call: TRBJ1-5
v_call: TRBV4-3
clone_size: -
cdr3_aa: CASSQDLSGNQPQHF
cdr3_nt: TGCGCCAGCAGCCAAGATTTGAGCGGCAATCAGCCCCAGCATTTT

d_call: TRBD2
j_call: TRBJ2-5
v_call: TRBV20-1
clone_size: -
cdr3_aa: CSARHPSGQETQYF
cdr3_nt: TGCAGTGCTAGACATCCTAGCGGTCAAGAGACCCAGTACTTC

d_call: -
j_call: TRBJ2-5
v_call: TRBV7-2
clone_size: few
cdr3_aa: CASSLDPGETQYF
cdr3_nt: TGTGCCAGCAGCTTAGATCCGGGGGAGACCCAGTACTTC

d_call: TRBD2
j_call: TRBJ2-1
v_call: TRBV6-2/TRBV6-3
clone_size: -
cdr3_aa: CASSYSPGLAGDEQFF
cdr3_nt: TGTGCCAGCAGTTACTCTCCGGGACTAGCGGGAGATGAGCAGTTCTTC

d_call: -
j_call: TRBJ1-2
v_call: TRBV5-1
clone_size: few
cdr3_aa: CASTSDGNYGYTF
cdr3_nt: TGCGCCAGCACCTCGGACGGAAACTATGGCTACACCTTC

d_call: TRBD1
j_call: TRBJ2-3
v_call: TRBV5-1
clone_size: -
cdr3_aa: CASSQGQTSTDTQYF
cdr3_nt: TGCGCCAGCAGCCAGGGACAGACTAGCACAGATACGCAGTATTTT

d_call: TRBD2
j_call: TRBJ2-3
v_call: TRBV10-3
clone_size: -
cdr3_aa: CAISAVAGGTDTQYF
cdr3_nt: TGTGCCATCAGTGCAGTAGCGGGAGGGACAGATACGCAGTATTTT

d_call: -
j_call: TRBJ2-1
v_call: TRBV5-1
clone_size: -
cdr3_aa: CASSLVQARGSYNEQFF
cdr3_nt: TGCGCCAGCAGCTTGGTTCAGGCCCGGGGGTCCTACAATGAGCAGTTCTTC

d_call: TRBD1
j_call: TRBJ2-1
v_call: TRBV24-1
clone_size: -
cdr3_aa: CATSDFAPGGNEQFF
cdr3_nt: TGTGCCACCAGTGATTTTGCCCCAGGGGGCAATGAGCAGTTCTTC

d_call: -
j_call: TRBJ2-5
v_call: TRBV29-1
clone_size: -
cdr3_aa: CSSLNWETQYF
cdr3_nt: TGCAGCTCCCTCAATTGGGAGACCCAGTACTTC

d_call: -
j_call: TRBJ2-1
v_call: TRBV7-2
clone_size: -
cdr3_aa: CASSFSGGGRFF
cdr3_nt: TGTGCCAGCAGCTTTTCCGGGGGCGGGCGGTTCTTC

d_call: TRBD2
j_call: TRBJ2-1
v_call: TRBV9
clone_size: few
cdr3_aa: CASSPTSGRSHEQFF
cdr3_nt: TGTGCCAGCAGCCCAACTAGCGGGAGATCGCATGAGCAGTTCTTC

d_call: -
j_call: TRBJ2-7
v_call: TRBV21-1
clone_size: few
cdr3_aa: CAWNGGPQSYEQYF
cdr3_nt: TGTGCCTGGAACGGGGGGCCCCAAAGTTACGAGCAGTACTTC

d_call: -
j_call: TRBJ2-1
v_call: TRBV19
clone_size: once
cdr3_aa: CASSITGQVNEQFF
cdr3_nt: TGTGCCAGTAGTATAACCGGGCAAGTGAATGAGCAGTTCTTC

d_call: -
j_call: TRBJ2-6
v_call: TRBV19
clone_size: few
cdr3_aa: CASSIGSSGANVLTF
cdr3_nt: TGTGCCAGTAGTATAGGCAGCTCTGGGGCCAACGTCCTGACTTTC

d_call: TRBD2
j_call: TRBJ2-1
v_call: TRBV3-1
clone_size: many
cdr3_aa: CASSQPTSGEQFF
cdr3_nt: TGTGCCAGCAGCCAACCAACTAGCGGAGAGCAGTTCTTC

d_call: -
j_call: TRBJ2-7
v_call: TRBV27
clone_size: few
cdr3_aa: CATQGGYEQYF
cdr3_nt: TGTGCCACCCAGGGGGGGTACGAGCAGTACTTC

d_call: -
j_call: TRBJ1-6
v_call: TRBV20-1
clone_size: few
cdr3_aa: CSATLERLPGLALHF
cdr3_nt: TGCAGTGCTACATTGGAACGGCTCCCGGGTCTGGCCCTCCACTTT

d_call: TRBD2
j_call: TRBJ2-5
v_call: TRBV10-3
clone_size: -
cdr3_aa: CAISASSGSAETQYF
cdr3_nt: TGTGCCATCAGTGCCTCTAGCGGGAGCGCGGAGACCCAGTACTTC

d_call: -
j_call: TRBJ2-3
v_call: TRBV20-1
clone_size: -
cdr3_aa: CSALRTGEGTDTQYF
cdr3_nt: TGCAGTGCCCTACGAACAGGGGAGGGAACAGATACGCAGTATTTT

d_call: -
j_call: TRBJ2-1
v_call: TRBV29-1
clone_size: few
cdr3_aa: CSVGQRSHNEQFF
cdr3_nt: TGCAGCGTTGGGCAGAGATCCCACAATGAGCAGTTCTTC

d_call: -
j_call: TRBJ2-6
v_call: TRBV20-1
clone_size: -
cdr3_aa: CSAAKGYSGANVLTF
cdr3_nt: TGCAGTGCGGCCAAAGGCTACTCTGGGGCCAACGTCCTGACTTTC

d_call: TRBD2
j_call: TRBJ2-1
v_call: TRBV20-1
clone_size: -
cdr3_aa: CSASLLGTSGDQFF
cdr3_nt: TGCAGTGCTTCACTTCTGGGGACTAGCGGGGATCAGTTCTTC

d_call: -
j_call: TRBJ2-7
v_call: TRBV20-1
clone_size: -
cdr3_aa: CSVGQIEQYF
cdr3_nt: TGCAGTGTCGGACAAATCGAGCAGTACTTC

d_call: -
j_call: TRBJ2-1
v_call: TRBV24-1
clone_size: few
cdr3_aa: CATSDGGPGYNEQFF
cdr3_nt: TGTGCCACCAGTGATGGGGGCCCTGGGTACAATGAGCAGTTCTTC

d_call: -
j_call: TRBJ1-1
v_call: TRBV6-5
clone_size: -
cdr3_aa: CASSYSPFTEAFF
cdr3_nt: TGTGCCAGCAGTTACTCCCCGTTCACTGAAGCTTTCTTT

d_call: -
j_call: TRBJ2-5
v_call: TRBV7-2
clone_size: few
cdr3_aa: CASSQGLSETQYF
cdr3_nt: TGTGCCAGCAGCCAGGGACTTTCAGAGACCCAGTACTTC

d_call: TRBD2
j_call: TRBJ2-1
v_call: TRBV9
clone_size: -
cdr3_aa: CARRLAGRYNEQFF
cdr3_nt: TGTGCCAGACGACTAGCGGGTCGTTACAATGAGCAGTTCTTC

d_call: TRBD1
j_call: TRBJ1-2
v_call: TRBV5-1
clone_size: -
cdr3_aa: CASSSQGADLRGGYTF
cdr3_nt: TGCGCCAGCAGCTCGCAGGGGGCAGACCTCCGCGGTGGCTACACCTTC

d_call: -
j_call: TRBJ2-5
v_call: TRBV7-2
clone_size: few
cdr3_aa: CASTPLAARETQYF
cdr3_nt: TGTGCCAGCACTCCCCTGGCGGCGCGGGAGACCCAGTACTTC

d_call: TRBD1
j_call: TRBJ2-5
v_call: TRBV5-1
clone_size: -
cdr3_aa: CASSGQGLTETQYF
cdr3_nt: TGCGCCAGCAGCGGACAGGGCCTCACAGAGACCCAGTACTTC

d_call: -
j_call: TRBJ2-1
v_call: TRBV4-3
clone_size: few
cdr3_aa: CASSQDPRDGYYNEQFF
cdr3_nt: TGCGCCAGCAGCCAGGACCCTCGGGACGGCTATTACAATGAGCAGTTCTTC

d_call: TRBD2
j_call: TRBJ2-2
v_call: TRBV4-3
clone_size: few
cdr3_aa: CASSQGLAVRGGELFF
cdr3_nt: TGCGCCAGCAGCCAAGGACTAGCGGTCAGGGGCGGGGAGCTGTTTTTT

d_call: -
j_call: TRBJ2-7
v_call: TRBV28
clone_size: -
cdr3_aa: CASSLGGASHEQYF
cdr3_nt: TGTGCCAGCAGTTTGGGGGGGGCGTCCCACGAGCAGTACTTC

d_call: TRBD1
j_call: TRBJ1-5
v_call: TRBV19
clone_size: -
cdr3_aa: CASHGQGKNQPQHF
cdr3_nt: TGTGCCAGTCATGGACAGGGCAAAAATCAGCCCCAGCATTTT

d_call: TRBD1
j_call: TRBJ2-1
v_call: TRBV5-4
clone_size: -
cdr3_aa: CASSLQGRYNEQFF
cdr3_nt: TGTGCCAGCAGCTTACAGGGGCGGTACAATGAGCAGTTCTTC

d_call: TRBD2
j_call: TRBJ2-1
v_call: TRBV29-1
clone_size: few
cdr3_aa: CSARSSGSGEQFF
cdr3_nt: TGCAGCGCCCGTTCGAGCGGGAGCGGTGAGCAGTTCTTC

d_call: -
j_call: TRBJ2-1
v_call: TRBV6-1
clone_size: few
cdr3_aa: CASTQRRVPYNEQFF
cdr3_nt: TGTGCCAGCACCCAACGAAGGGTACCCTACAATGAGCAGTTCTTC

d_call: -
j_call: TRBJ1-4
v_call: TRBV6-5
clone_size: few
cdr3_aa: CASRNGLEKLFF
cdr3_nt: TGTGCCAGCAGGAACGGCCTGGAAAAACTGTTTTTT

d_call: TRBD2
j_call: TRBJ2-1
v_call: TRBV9
clone_size: -
cdr3_aa: CAGSARLAGEVEQFF
cdr3_nt: TGTGCCGGCAGCGCCCGACTAGCGGGAGAGGTTGAGCAGTTCTTC

d_call: TRBD1
j_call: TRBJ2-1
v_call: TRBV27
clone_size: few
cdr3_aa: CASSLGTGGSYEQFF
cdr3_nt: TGTGCCAGCAGTCTCGGGACAGGGGGCAGCTATGAGCAGTTCTTC

d_call: -
j_call: TRBJ2-1
v_call: TRBV5-1
clone_size: few
cdr3_aa: CASSFPGVNYNEQFF
cdr3_nt: TGCGCCAGCAGCTTCCCGGGAGTAAATTACAATGAGCAGTTCTTC

d_call: -
j_call: TRBJ2-7
v_call: TRBV7-8
clone_size: few
cdr3_aa: CASSSRRDTREQYF
cdr3_nt: TGTGCCAGCAGCTCCCGCCGGGACACCAGGGAGCAGTACTTC

d_call: -
j_call: TRBJ2-5
v_call: TRBV18
clone_size: few
cdr3_aa: CASSPASGRETQYF
cdr3_nt: TGTGCCAGCTCACCAGCCTCAGGGAGAGAGACCCAGTACTTC

d_call: -
j_call: TRBJ2-1
v_call: TRBV4-1
clone_size: few
cdr3_aa: CASSQPAGRGDNEQFF
cdr3_nt: TGCGCCAGCAGCCAACCCGCTGGGAGGGGGGACAATGAGCAGTTCTTC

d_call: TRBD1
j_call: TRBJ2-7
v_call: TRBV20-1
clone_size: -
cdr3_aa: CSATLTGVSYEQYF
cdr3_nt: TGCAGTGCTACTTTAACAGGGGTTTCCTACGAGCAGTACTTC

d_call: TRBD2
j_call: TRBJ2-1
v_call: TRBV11-3
clone_size: few
cdr3_aa: CASSSRPSGSLGNEQFF
cdr3_nt: TGTGCCAGCAGCTCCCGACCGAGCGGGAGTCTCGGCAATGAGCAGTTCTTC

d_call: -
j_call: TRBJ1-6
v_call: TRBV12-3/TRBV12-4
clone_size: -
cdr3_aa: CASTLNQGEPLHF
cdr3_nt: TGTGCCAGCACCCTAAATCAAGGGGAGCCCCTCCACTTT

d_call: TRBD1
j_call: TRBJ2-5
v_call: TRBV7-2
clone_size: few
cdr3_aa: CASSSPGQGWETQYF
cdr3_nt: TGTGCCAGCAGCTCCCCCGGACAGGGTTGGGAGACCCAGTACTTC

d_call: -
j_call: TRBJ1-1
v_call: TRBV20-1
clone_size: -
cdr3_aa: CSARDGGSTEAFF
cdr3_nt: TGCAGTGCTAGAGATGGAGGGTCAACTGAAGCTTTCTTT

d_call: -
j_call: TRBJ2-1
v_call: TRBV9
clone_size: few
cdr3_aa: CASSASGTSSYNEQFF
cdr3_nt: TGTGCCAGCAGCGCCTCCGGGACAAGCTCCTACAATGAGCAGTTCTTC

d_call: -
j_call: TRBJ2-2
v_call: TRBV7-9
clone_size: -
cdr3_aa: CASSKAAGSHGELFF
cdr3_nt: TGTGCCAGCAGCAAAGCGGCAGGGAGTCACGGGGAGCTGTTTTTT

d_call: TRBD2
j_call: TRBJ2-7
v_call: TRBV18
clone_size: many
cdr3_aa: CASSPGLADYEQYF
cdr3_nt: TGTGCCAGCTCACCGGGACTAGCGGACTACGAGCAGTACTTC

d_call: -
j_call: TRBJ1-5
v_call: TRBV12-3/TRBV12-4
clone_size: few
cdr3_aa: CASSIDSVSNQPQHF
cdr3_nt: TGTGCCAGCAGTATAGACAGCGTAAGCAATCAGCCCCAGCATTTT

d_call: TRBD2
j_call: TRBJ2-3
v_call: TRBV9
clone_size: few
cdr3_aa: CASSTWTSGRPPTDTQYF
cdr3_nt: TGTGCCAGCAGCACATGGACTAGCGGGAGGCCCCCCACAGATACGCAGTATTTT

d_call: TRBD2
j_call: TRBJ2-7
v_call: TRBV27
clone_size: few
cdr3_aa: CASSSPGLGDYEQYF
cdr3_nt: TGTGCCAGCAGTTCGCCGGGACTAGGGGACTACGAGCAGTACTTC